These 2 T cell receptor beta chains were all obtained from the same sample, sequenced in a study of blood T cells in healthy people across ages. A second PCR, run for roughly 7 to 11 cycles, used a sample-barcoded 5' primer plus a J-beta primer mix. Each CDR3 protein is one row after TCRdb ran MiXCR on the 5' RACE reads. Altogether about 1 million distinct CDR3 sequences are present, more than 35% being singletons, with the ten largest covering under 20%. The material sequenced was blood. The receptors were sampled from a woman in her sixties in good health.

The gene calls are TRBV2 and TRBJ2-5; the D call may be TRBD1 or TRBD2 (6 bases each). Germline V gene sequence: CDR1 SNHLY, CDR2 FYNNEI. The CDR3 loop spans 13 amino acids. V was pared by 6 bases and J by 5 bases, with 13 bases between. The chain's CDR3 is CASSERGVETQYF. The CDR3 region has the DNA TGTGCCAGCAGCGAGAGGGGGGTGGAGACCCAGTACTTC.

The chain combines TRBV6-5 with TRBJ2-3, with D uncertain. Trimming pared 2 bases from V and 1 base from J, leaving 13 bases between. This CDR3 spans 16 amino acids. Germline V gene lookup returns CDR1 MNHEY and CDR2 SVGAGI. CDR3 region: CASSYTTAGGTDTQYF. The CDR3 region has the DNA TGTGCCAGCAGTTACACGACCGCCGGAGGCACAGATACGCAGTATTTT.